A selection of T cell receptor beta chains follows, all from one sample in a study of lymphopenia after photon versus proton radiotherapy. Generated by immunoSEQ multiplex PCR, the TCRdb table keeps only in-frame clones and is missing some. The sample lists about 45,000 clones; 85% were seen once. The source was peripheral blood, collected from a patient treated with photon-based radiotherapy. Receptors originate from a middle-aged man with gastric cancer. Both conserved end residues are part of each CDR3. The order of the fields is J gene, V gene, CDR3 protein.

>TRBJ2-1|TRBV11-2
CASSRGPEQFF
>TRBJ1-2|TRBV6-1
CASRSGTVYGYTF
>TRBJ2-5|TRBV7-2
CASSPPYPATETQYF
>TRBJ2-7|TRBV11-2
CASSLALAAYEQYF
>TRBJ1-3|TRBV7-2
CASSLDTGGNTIYF
>TRBJ1-6|TRBV19
CASTGRQGGSPLHF
>TRBJ2-5|TRBV7-9
CASRGAAETQYF
>TRBJ2-1|TRBV6-6
CASSYSFDEREQFF
>TRBJ2-3|TRBV9
CASSPLSQGADTQYF
>TRBJ2-1|TRBV9
CASSVATSGARYNEQFF
>TRBJ2-3|TRBV5-1
CASSLGAGQGDTQYF
>TRBJ1-2|TRBV7-9
CASSPVGVNYGYTF
>TRBJ1-4|TRBV5-1
CASKLLGDQYEKLFF
>TRBJ1-2|TRBV7-8
CASSVTGTGLNYGYTF
>TRBJ2-7|TRBV6-1
CASSRTDSYEQYF
>TRBJ2-3|TRBV19
CASSPGGSRTDTQYF
>TRBJ1-1|TRBV7-2
CASSFLTEAFF
>TRBJ1-1|TRBV18
CASSQDRLNTEAFF
>TRBJ1-3|TRBV18
CASSPKGQGPYSGNTIYF
>TRBJ1-4|TRBV9
CASSAGSLANEKLFF
>TRBJ1-2|TRBV11-1
CASSWGQGGYGYTF
>TRBJ2-7|TRBV10-3
CAISDRTGGYEQYF
>TRBJ2-7|TRBV5-1
CASSFSGTGTYEQYF
>TRBJ1-3|TRBV30
CAWSGSQLSSGNTIYF
>TRBJ2-2|TRBV9
CASSVAPGGPDTGELFF
>TRBJ1-1|TRBV19
CASKGQGRDTEAFF